These 4 T cell receptor beta chains originate from one sample sequenced in a study of CD8+ T cells in alopecia areata. The treatment denotes: oral pan-JAK inhibitor, 5-10 mg twice daily. As the sequencing template, cDNA was produced by extracting RNA and reverse transcribing it. Only in-frame clones appear in the TCRdb table, and some are missing; sequencing was by immunoSEQ multiplex PCR. The sample has about 140,000 clones, roughly four fifths seen once. The sequencing here drew on CD8+ T cells sorted from blood, taken at week 4, from a patient treated with tofacitinib. These receptors originate from a human donor with alopecia areata.

This chain connects TRBV9 to TRBJ2-3, with TRBD1 identical over 8 bases. Germline V gives CDR1 SGDLS, CDR2 YYNGEE. This CDR3 spans 14 amino acids. Germline trimming cut 4 bases from V and 4 bases from J; bases unmatched to any gene: 5. This CDR3 reads CASSTDRASDTQYF. The CDR3 DNA is TGTGCCAGCAGCACGGACAGGGCCTCAGATACGCAGTATTTT.

V is TRBV7-6 and J is TRBJ2-2; TRBD1 matches 8 bases. Trimming cost V 4 bases and J 4 bases; bases outside gene matches: 8. From germline, CDR1 is SGHVS and CDR2 FNYEAQ. The CDR3 is made up of 16 amino acids. This CDR3 is CASSYQGAPSTGELFF. As DNA, the CDR3 is TGTGCCAGCAGCTACCAGGGGGCGCCGAGCACCGGGGAGCTGTTTTTT. The full variable domain, with the rest looked up from reference TRBV7-6 and TRBJ2-2, is GAGVSQSPRYKVTKRGQDVALRCDPISGHVSLYWYRQALGQGPEFLTYFNYEAQQDKSGLPNDRFSAERPEGSISTLTIQRTEQRDSAMYRCASSYQGAPSTGELFFGEGSRLTVL.

The chain uses TRBV27 and TRBJ2-7; a possible D gene is TRBD1 (5 bases). V was pared by 5 bases and J by 2 bases, with 7 bases between. The germline gives CDR1 MNHEY, CDR2 SMNVEV (reference sequence). The CDR3 runs 12 residues. Here the CDR3 reads CASSPDTYEQYF. DNA for the CDR3: TGTGCCAGCAGTCCGGACACCTACGAGCAGTACTTC.

The rearrangement links TRBV7-9 to TRBJ2-1, with 9 bases matching TRBD1. The germline V gene encodes CDR1 SEHNR and CDR2 FQNEAQ (reference sequence). This CDR3 contains 15 residues. The junction had 3 bases not matched to a gene; V was cut back by 2 bases and J by 4 bases. CDR3 nucleotides: TGTGCCAGCAGCTTAATGACAGGGGGGTACAATGAGCAGTTCTTC. Protein sequence: CASSLMTGGYNEQFF.